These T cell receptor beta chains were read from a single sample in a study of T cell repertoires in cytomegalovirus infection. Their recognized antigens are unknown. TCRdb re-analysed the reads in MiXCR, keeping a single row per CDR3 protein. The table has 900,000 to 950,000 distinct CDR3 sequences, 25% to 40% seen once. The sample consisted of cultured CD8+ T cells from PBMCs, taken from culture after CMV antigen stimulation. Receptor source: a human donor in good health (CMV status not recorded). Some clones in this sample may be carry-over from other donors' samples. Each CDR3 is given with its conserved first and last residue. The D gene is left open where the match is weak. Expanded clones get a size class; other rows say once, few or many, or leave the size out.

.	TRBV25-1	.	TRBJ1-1	CASSAGGGIPEAFF	TGTGCCAGCAGTGCTGGAGGGGGGATCCCTGAAGCTTTCTTT
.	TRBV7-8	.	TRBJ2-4	CASSHYDSAADIQYF	TGTGCCAGCAGCCATTACGACAGCGCCGCGGACATTCAGTACTTC
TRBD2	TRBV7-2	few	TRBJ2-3	CASSLAGGDWGTDTQYF	TGTGCCAGCAGCTTAGCGGGGGGGGATTGGGGCACAGATACGCAGTATTTT
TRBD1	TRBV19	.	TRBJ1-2	CASSKQGSYGYTF	TGTGCCAGTAGTAAACAGGGGTCCTATGGCTACACCTTC
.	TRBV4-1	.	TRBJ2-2	CASSQDTGAELFF	TGCGCCAGCAGCCAAGACACTGGGGCCGAGCTGTTTTTT
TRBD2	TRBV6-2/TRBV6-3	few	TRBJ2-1	CASSYSRLAGGALSSYNEQFF	TGTGCCAGCAGTTACTCGAGGCTAGCGGGGGGAGCACTGAGCTCCTACAATGAGCAGTTCTTC
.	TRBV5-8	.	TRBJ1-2	CASSSLDSLNGYTF	TGTGCCAGCAGTTCCCTGGACAGTCTTAATGGCTACACCTTC
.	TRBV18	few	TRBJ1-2	CASSQGAPVWYGYTF	TGTGCCAGCTCACAAGGGGCCCCTGTATGGTATGGCTACACCTTC
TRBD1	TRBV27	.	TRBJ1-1	CASTRTGEFTEAFF	TGTGCCAGCACCAGGACAGGGGAGTTCACTGAAGCTTTCTTT
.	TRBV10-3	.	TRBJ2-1	CAIKLSSYNEQFF	TGTGCCATCAAACTTAGCTCCTACAACGAGCAGTTCTTC
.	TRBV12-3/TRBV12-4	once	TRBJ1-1	CASSPTQVWGTEAFF	TGTGCCAGCAGTCCGACACAGGTATGGGGCACTGAAGCTTTCTTT
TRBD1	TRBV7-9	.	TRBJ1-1	CASSLEFGTASNTEAFF	TGTGCCAGCAGCTTAGAGTTTGGGACAGCTTCGAACACTGAAGCTTTCTTT
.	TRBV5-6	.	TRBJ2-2	CASSFLTSGELFF	TGTGCCAGCAGCTTTCTCACGAGCGGGGAGCTGTTTTTT
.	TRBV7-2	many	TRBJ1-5	CASSLKSRGWDQPQHF	TGTGCCAGCAGCTTAAAGAGTAGGGGGTGGGATCAGCCCCAGCATTTT
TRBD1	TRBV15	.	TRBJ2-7	CATSSDREQSYEQYF	TGTGCCACCAGCAGTGACAGGGAGCAATCCTACGAGCAGTACTTC
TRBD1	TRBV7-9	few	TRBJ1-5	CASSGAGQGGQPQHF	TGTGCCAGCAGCGGCGCGGGACAGGGCGGCCAGCCCCAGCATTTT
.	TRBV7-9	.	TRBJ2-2	CASSFRTDPNTGELFF	TGTGCCAGCAGCTTTCGGACAGACCCGAACACCGGGGAGCTGTTTTTT
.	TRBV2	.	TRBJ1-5	CASSEAGGNQPQHF	TGTGCCAGCAGTGAGGCAGGAGGCAATCAGCCCCAGCATTTT
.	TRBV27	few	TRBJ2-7	CASSLAGPMTYEQYF	TGTGCCAGCAGTTTAGCGGGACCCATGACCTACGAGCAGTACTTC
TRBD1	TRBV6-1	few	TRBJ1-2	CASSPQQGGGYGYTF	TGTGCCAGCAGCCCCCAACAGGGGGGGGGCTATGGCTACACCTTC
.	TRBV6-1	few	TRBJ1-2	CASGGESGTYVNYGYTF	TGTGCCAGCGGGGGAGAATCCGGGACATATGTTAACTATGGCTACACCTTC
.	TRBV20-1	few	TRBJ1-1	CSARGPEGTEAFF	TGCAGTGCTAGGGGGCCGGAGGGCACTGAAGCTTTCTTT
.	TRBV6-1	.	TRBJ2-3	CASSLRGRGPTDTQYF	TGTGCCAGCAGTCTTCGGGGGAGGGGGCCCACAGATACGCAGTATTTT
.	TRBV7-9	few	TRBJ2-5	CASSSPREGDQETQYF	TGTGCCAGCAGCTCCCCTAGAGAGGGGGACCAAGAGACCCAGTACTTC
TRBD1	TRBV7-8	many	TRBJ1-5	CASSTGTGDSQPQHF	TGTGCCAGCAGCACAGGGACAGGGGATTCTCAGCCCCAGCATTTT
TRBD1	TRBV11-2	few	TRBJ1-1	CASSLWRQGANTEAFF	TGTGCCAGCAGCTTATGGAGACAGGGAGCGAACACTGAAGCTTTCTTT
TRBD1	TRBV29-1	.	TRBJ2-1	CSVGFDRENYNEQFF	TGCAGCGTGGGGTTCGACAGGGAGAATTACAATGAGCAGTTCTTC
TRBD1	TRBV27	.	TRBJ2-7	CASSSGQGYYEQYF	TGTGCCAGCAGTTCGGGACAGGGGTATTACGAGCAGTACTTC
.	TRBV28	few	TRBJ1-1	CASSWQDTEAFF	TGTGCCAGCAGTTGGCAGGACACTGAAGCTTTCTTT
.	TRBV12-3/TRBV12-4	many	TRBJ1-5	CASSLQGHPQPGGNQPQHF	TGTGCCAGCAGTTTACAGGGGCATCCCCAACCGGGGGGCAATCAGCCCCAGCATTTT
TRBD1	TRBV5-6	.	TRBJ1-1	CASRYSGTGGLYGLNTEAFF	TGTGCCAGCAGATACTCCGGGACAGGGGGTTTATATGGACTGAACACTGAAGCTTTCTTT
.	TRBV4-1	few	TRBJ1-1	CASSQGVSGGTEAFF	TGCGCCAGCAGCCAAGGGGTGAGTGGGGGCACTGAAGCTTTCTTT
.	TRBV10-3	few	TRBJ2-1	CAISLKVGSDYNEQFF	TGTGCCATCAGTTTAAAAGTCGGGTCTGACTACAATGAGCAGTTCTTC
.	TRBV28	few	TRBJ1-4	CASSLDQFLASTNEKLFF	TGTGCCAGCAGTTTAGATCAGTTCCTCGCCTCGACTAATGAAAAACTGTTTTTT
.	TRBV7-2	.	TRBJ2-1	CASSFQGQRNDQFF	TGTGCCAGCAGCTTTCAAGGACAGCGCAATGACCAGTTCTTC